Following are 32 T cell receptor beta chains from one sample sequenced in a study of T cell clones after liver transplantation. TCRbeta sequences of proliferating CFSE-low MLR cells were labeled alloreactive. Libraries were prepared by immunoSEQ multiplex PCR; TCRdb keeps only in-frame clonotypes and omits some of them. The data show fewer than 1,500 clones, 38% seen once. Their antigens are not known. Sequenced: CD4+ T cells from cultured PBMCs. The receptors were gathered from a human patient who received a liver transplant. Some T cells may be graft donor cells.

The chain carries TRBV7-3 and TRBJ2-5; 11 positions agree with TRBD2. The length of the CDR3 is 19 residues. Germline CDR1 reads SGHTA; CDR2 reads FQGTGA. J lost 1 base, V lost 2 bases, and 12 bases had no gene match. The CDR3: CASSLGVAGGRRSQETQYF. Written as DNA, the CDR3 is TGTGCCAGCAGCTTAGGGGTAGCGGGGGGGCGGAGGAGCCAAGAGACCCAGTACTTC.

This clone has a handful of counts. The chain links TRBV2 to TRBJ2-2, with D maybe TRBD2 (5 bases). Germline V CDR1 and CDR2: SNHLY, FYNNEI. The ends were cut back, 7 bases at V and 5 bases at J, with 11 bases in the middle. The CDR3 contains 13 residues. This CDR3 is CASTGSRTGELFF. Here the CDR3 DNA reads TGTGCCAGCACGGGGAGCCGAACCGGGGAGCTGTTTTTT.

In its sample, this clone is medium-sized. V gene TRBV6-5 combines with J gene TRBJ1-1; D is perhaps TRBD1 (5 bases). V gave up 2 bases and J gave up 1 base, with 11 bases separating them. The CDR3 extends over 15 amino acids. In germline, CDR1 is MNHEY, CDR2 SVGAGI. CDR3 nucleotides: TGTGCCAGCAGTTACCAGAGAACAGGGAACACTGAAGCTTTCTTT. It encodes CASSYQRTGNTEAFF.

There are a few counts of this clone. V gene TRBV10-2 combines with J gene TRBJ2-3; 8 bases agree with TRBD1. Germline trimming cut 2 bases from V and 6 bases from J; bases unmatched to any gene: 7. The germline CDR1 and CDR2 sequences are WSHSY and SAAADI. This CDR3 region has 15 residues. For the CDR3, the DNA is TGCGCCAGCAGTGAGGGGCAGGGGGCCCTCGATACGCAGTATTTT. It codes for CASSEGQGALDTQYF.

By sample share, this clone is large. This rearrangement joins TRBV28 to TRBJ1-5; 8 nucleotides line up with TRBD1. This CDR3 region has 14 residues. V lost 8 bases to trimming and J lost 5 bases; unmatched junction nucleotides: 8. Germline V CDR1 and CDR2: MDHEN, SYDVKM. The CDR3 DNA is TGTGCCAGCGGGCCAGGGGGCCTCTATCAGCCCCAGCATTTT. As protein: CASGPGGLYQPQHF.

This clone rates as medium-sized. V and J are TRBV28 and TRBJ1-5; 8 bases are shared with TRBD1. Germline CDR1 is MDHEN and CDR2 is SYDVKM. The CDR3 runs to 22 residues. Trimming at V came to 0 bases and at J to 5 bases, leaving 24 bases not matched to a gene. CDR3 nucleotides: TGTGCCAGCAGTTTATGGAGAGCGTTGTTGAGGGTCAGGGGGCAAAGTTATCAGCCCCAGCATTTT. It yields the protein CASSLWRALLRVRGQSYQPQHF.

This clone rates as medium-sized. The chain carries TRBV13 and TRBJ1-2; D is perhaps TRBD1 (6 bases). The CDR3 consists of 12 residues. Trimming shortened V by 4 bases and J by 7 bases, and 10 bases separated the two germline ends. The V gene's germline CDR1 is PRHDT and CDR2 FYEKMQ (reference sequence). The CDR3 DNA follows: TGTGCCAGCAGCTCACAGGGTTTTGGCTACACCTTC. Translating gives CASSSQGFGYTF.

This clone was recorded a few times. The chain couples TRBV6-1 to TRBJ1-5; TRBD1 agrees at 9 bases. CDR1 MNHNS and CDR2 SASEGT come from the germline V gene. This CDR3 region has 16 residues. V lost 0 bases and J lost 6; bases outside the gene matches: 6. DNA of the CDR3: TGTGCCAGCAGTGAAGCGAACAGGGGGCAGGGTCAGCCCCAGCATTTT. Translated: CASSEANRGQGQPQHF.

This clone qualifies as medium-sized. The genes are TRBV2 and TRBJ2-3; D perhaps matches TRBD2 (5 bases). This CDR3 spans 14 amino acids. V was trimmed by 7 bases and J by 4 bases, leaving 15 bases between them. Germline CDR1 reads SNHLY; CDR2 reads FYNNEI. Here the CDR3 DNA reads TGTGCCAGCAAATCGGATGTAGCGTCAGATACGCAGTATTTT. Its protein is CASKSDVASDTQYF.

About this clone: This CDR3 fails to terminate in the conserved phenylalanine or tryptophan, so it likely reflects a read error. No DNA is shown, since the ends of the CDR3 on it are uncertain; the CDR3 is the one TCRdb lists. The CDR3 loop is CASSEITSGAPLL. The gene calls are TRBV6-9 and TRBJ2-3; the D segment call TRBD2 is taken from the table without a DNA check. The length of the CDR3 is 13 amino acids, counting both ends. Germline loops: CDR1 MNHGY, CDR2 SVAAGI.

By share, this clone counts as medium-sized. This chain joins TRBV6-1 and TRBJ2-3; tentative D call: TRBD1 (6 bases). CDR1 is MNHNS and CDR2 is SASEGT in the germline V gene. The CDR3 extends over 15 amino acids. The V and J ends lost 2 bases and 4 bases respectively, with 13 bases between them. The CDR3 loop reads CASSEWYRAADTQYF. In DNA form, the CDR3 reads TGTGCCAGCAGTGAATGGTACAGGGCGGCAGATACGCAGTATTTT.

This clone was seen only a few times. The chain is built from TRBV9 and TRBJ2-2; 8 nucleotides line up with TRBD2. The CDR3 is 15 amino acids. CDR1 and CDR2 (germline): SGDLS, YYNGEE. Unmatched junction bases numbered 5, after V lost 5 bases and J lost 2 bases. CDR3 in amino acids: CASRPGGANTGELFF. CDR3 nucleotide sequence: TGTGCCAGCAGGCCGGGGGGGGCCAACACCGGGGAGCTGTTTTTT.

Sample share makes this clone medium-sized. The V and J genes are TRBV7-8 and TRBJ2-3; D is uncertain. CDR3 length: 15 amino acids. Germline V CDR1 and CDR2: SGHVS, FQNEAQ. V lost 1 base and J 14 bases, leaving 22 bases between the germline ends. CDR3 nucleotides: TGTGCCAGCAGCTTAGTAGTTCAGGTGTTTAATCCTCTGTATTTT. It encodes CASSLVVQVFNPLYF.

The CDR3 loop reads CASSESGASTDTQYF. Here the CDR3 DNA reads TGTGCCAGCAGTGAAAGTGGGGCGAGCACAGATACGCAGTATTTT. The chain employs TRBV6-1 and TRBJ2-3, with D maybe TRBD1 (5 bases). Trimming pared 2 bases from V and 0 bases from J, leaving 9 bases between. The CDR3 has 15 residues. Germline loops: CDR1 MNHNS, CDR2 SASEGT.

This clone was counted between two and nine times. CDR3 in amino acids: CASRSGTSGGQETQYF. Here the CDR3 DNA reads TGTGCCAGCAGATCCGGGACTAGCGGGGGCCAAGAGACCCAGTACTTC. The V gene is TRBV5-8, the J gene TRBJ2-5, with TRBD2 matching over 14 bases. The CDR3 covers 16 residues. The trim removed 5 bases at V and 1 base at J, leaving 4 bases unmatched. Looked up from germline, CDR1 is SGHTS and CDR2 is YDEGEE. The whole variable domain, filled in from reference TRBV5-8 and TRBJ2-5, reads EAGVTQSPTHLIKTRGQQATLRCSPISGHTSVYWYQQALGLGLQFLLWYDEGEERNRGNFPPRFSGRQFPNYSSELNVNALELEDSALYLCASRSGTSGGQETQYFGPGTRLLVL.

By proportion, this clone is large (0.1 to 1%). The V and J genes are TRBV7-2 and TRBJ1-1, with 8 bases aligning to TRBD1. Germline V gene sequence: CDR1 SGHTA, CDR2 FQGNSA. The length of the CDR3 is 14 residues. The trim removed 5 bases at V and 3 bases at J, leaving 5 bases unmatched. The CDR3 sequence: CASSQGARYTEAFF. Here the CDR3 DNA reads TGTGCCAGCAGCCAGGGGGCGCGGTACACTGAAGCTTTCTTT.

The V call is TRBV7-9, the J call TRBJ1-4, with D possibly TRBD1 on 6 matching bases. This CDR3 region has 13 residues. V dropped 3 bases and J dropped 10 bases, with 12 bases sitting between them. The V gene's germline CDR1 is SEHNR and CDR2 FQNEAQ (reference sequence). The CDR3 DNA sequence: TGTGCCAGCAGCTTGGGCCTACAGGGAAAACTGTTTTTT. This translates into CASSLGLQGKLFF.

The chain uses TRBV6-5 and TRBJ1-1; D gene ambiguous. V gave up 6 bases and J gave up 8 bases, with 13 bases separating them. This CDR3 is 12 amino acids long. Germline lookup yields CDR1 MNHEY and CDR2 SVGAGI. The CDR3 loop reads CASSQDWLEAFF. The CDR3 coding sequence is TGTGCCAGCAGCCAGGACTGGTTGGAAGCTTTCTTT.

The chain combines TRBV7-2 with TRBJ2-2; weak D call: TRBD1 (6 bases). The germline CDR1 and CDR2 sequences are SGHTA and FQGNSA. The CDR3 length is 15 residues. The ends were cut back, 2 bases at V and 6 bases at J, with 13 bases in the middle. The CDR3 reads CASSLSGTRPGELFF. The CDR3 DNA sequence: TGTGCCAGCAGCTTATCCGGGACAAGGCCCGGGGAGCTGTTTTTT.

The chain has TRBV6-5 and TRBJ1-2, with 7 bases that match TRBD1. The CDR3 is made up of 15 amino acids. The V gene end was trimmed by 6 bases and the J gene end by 4 bases; junction bases not matched to a gene: 11. Germline CDR1 MNHEY, CDR2 SVGAGI. The DNA of the CDR3 is TGTGCCAGCAGCCGACCGGGACAGCTATTCTATGGCTACACCTTC. This codes for CASSRPGQLFYGYTF.

This clone has a handful of counts. The chain employs TRBV5-1 and TRBJ1-5, with D possibly TRBD1 on 6 matching bases. V was cut by 1 base and J by 1 base, with 6 bases left in between. Germline V CDR1 and CDR2: SGHRS, YFSETQ. This CDR3 is 14 amino acids long. The CDR3 region has the DNA TGCGCCAGCAGCTTGCAGGGGAGCAATCAGCCCCAGCATTTT. Residues: CASSLQGSNQPQHF.

The gene calls are TRBV16 and TRBJ1-2; 7 bases are shared with TRBD1. Germline V CDR1 and CDR2: KGHSY, FQNENV. Losses at the gene ends were 4 bases for V and 5 bases for J; bases not matched to a gene: 10. The CDR3 has 15 residues. CDR3 nucleotides: TGTGCCAGCAGCCCCCGGACAGGCGTGAATTATGGCTACACCTTC. Its protein product is CASSPRTGVNYGYTF.

The chain couples TRBV6-6 to TRBJ2-7; tentative D call: TRBD2 (6 bases). The CDR3 length is 14 residues. V shed 7 bases and J shed 0 bases, with 13 bases lying between them. Looked up from germline, CDR1 is MNHNY and CDR2 is SVGAGI (reference sequence). The DNA of the CDR3 is TGTGCCAGCATAACGGGGAGGAGCTCCTACGAGCAGTACTTC. It is translated as CASITGRSSYEQYF.

This clone qualifies as large. The rearrangement joins TRBV7-3 to TRBJ2-7; TRBD1 matches at 9 bases. The germline V gene has CDR1 SGHTA and CDR2 FQGTGA. This CDR3 has 12 residues. V lost 11 bases, J lost 0 bases, and 2 bases stayed unmatched. CDR3 sequence: CAWDRVSYEQYF. The DNA of the CDR3 is TGTGCCTGGGACAGGGTCTCCTACGAGCAGTACTTC. The variable domain in full, completed from reference TRBV7-3 and TRBJ2-7, reads GAGVSQTPSNKVTEKGKYVELRCDPISGHTALYWYRQSLGQGPEFLIYFQGTGAADDSGLPNDRFFAVRPEGSVSTLKIQRTERGDSAVYLCAWDRVSYEQYFGPGTRLTVT.

The genes are TRBV6-5 and TRBJ1-1; a possible D gene is TRBD1 (5 bases). CDR3 length equals 13 residues. Germline V gene sequence: CDR1 MNHEY, CDR2 SVGAGI. The ends were cut back, 5 bases at V and 4 bases at J, with 11 bases in the middle. CDR3 residues: CASSRPGSTEAFF. The DNA of the CDR3 is TGTGCCAGCAGTCGACCAGGGTCCACTGAAGCTTTCTTT.

By its share, this clone is medium-sized. J is TRBJ1-1 and V is TRBV2; D is possibly TRBD1 (6 bases). Germline lookup yields CDR1 SNHLY and CDR2 FYNNEI. The CDR3 covers 14 residues. V gave up 6 bases and J gave up 2 bases, with 13 bases separating them. This CDR3 reads CASRVTGYNTEAFF. DNA of the CDR3: TGTGCCAGCAGGGTTACAGGGTACAACACTGAAGCTTTCTTT.

V usage is TRBV7-6 and J usage is TRBJ2-3; TRBD2 matches at 11 bases. Germline lookup yields CDR1 SGHVS and CDR2 FNYEAQ. Unmatched junction bases numbered 8, after V lost 1 base and J lost 5 bases. The CDR3 has 17 residues. The CDR3 reads CASSLERSSGGIDTQYF. In nucleotides, the CDR3 is TGTGCCAGCAGCTTAGAGCGCTCTAGCGGGGGGATAGATACGCAGTATTTT.

The J gene is TRBJ2-7, the V gene TRBV30; D unclear. Looked up from germline, CDR1 is GTSNPN and CDR2 is SVGIG (reference sequence). The CDR3 runs to 12 residues. The V end was cut by 2 bases, the J end by 0 bases, with 5 bases between. Here the CDR3 reads CAWSQASYEQYF. CDR3 in DNA: TGTGCCTGGAGTCAGGCCTCCTACGAGCAGTACTTC.

This sequence joins TRBV2 and TRBJ2-7; perhaps TRBD1 as D (6 bases). Trimming took off 5 bases at V and 3 bases at J, with 14 bases between the two ends. This CDR3 region has 14 residues. Germline V gene data show CDR1 as SNHLY and CDR2 as FYNNEI. CDR3 sequence: CASSRTATHYEQYF. The CDR3 nucleotides read TGTGCCAGCAGTCGGACAGCTACACACTACGAGCAGTACTTC.

This clone appeared a few times. The V gene is TRBV30, the J gene TRBJ2-3; 8 bases are shared with TRBD1. CDR3 length: 16 amino acids. Looked up from germline, CDR1 is GTSNPN and CDR2 is SVGIG (reference sequence). The trim removed 3 bases at V and 3 bases at J, leaving 11 bases unmatched. CDR3: CAWRSPGGLRTDTQYF. The CDR3, as DNA: TGTGCCTGGAGGAGCCCAGGGGGCCTCAGGACAGATACGCAGTATTTT. The entire variable domain, with the rest obtained from reference TRBV30 and TRBJ2-3, is as follows: SQTIHQWPATLVQPVGSPLSLECTVEGTSNPNLYWYRQAAGRGLQLLFYSVGIGQISSEVPQNLSASRPQDRQFILSSKKLLLSDSGFYLCAWRSPGGLRTDTQYFGPGTRLTVL.

Sample share makes this clone medium-sized. The chain joins TRBV30 to TRBJ1-4; D gene uncertain. CDR1 GTSNPN and CDR2 SVGIG come from the germline V gene (reference sequence). The CDR3 covers 12 residues. The V end lost 4 bases, the J end lost 7 bases, and 10 bases lay between the germline ends. The CDR3 DNA reads TGTGCCTGGAACTCTCGGAGTGAAAAACTGTTTTTT. Translation gives CAWNSRSEKLFF.

The table lists this clone with a few counts. This chain uses TRBV4-2 with TRBJ1-5; D may be TRBD1 (6 bases). Germline V CDR1 and CDR2: LGHNA, YNFKEQ. This CDR3 is built from 16 residues. V dropped 1 base and J dropped 2 bases, with 12 bases sitting between them. The CDR3 coding sequence is TGTGCCAGCAGCCAAGCTACGGACAGCGGCAATCAGCCCCAGCATTTT. Translation: CASSQATDSGNQPQHF.